One sample yielded the 9 T cell receptor beta chains listed below, sequenced in a study of early T cells in non-severe SARS-CoV-2 infection. TCRdb analysed the 5' RACE reads with MiXCR anew, one entry per CDR3 protein. Here the sample spans 70,000 or so distinct CDR3 sequences, about 9.4% being singletons. Sequenced material: whole blood, taken at baseline. These receptors originate from an adult who was a healthcare worker with PCR-confirmed SARS-CoV-2 infection or an uninfected control (not recorded which).

V and J are TRBV3-1 and TRBJ2-1; 9 nucleotides agree with TRBD2. The germline V gene has CDR1 LGHDT and CDR2 YNNKEL (reference sequence). V was pared by 2 bases and J by 7 bases, with 9 bases of the junction left unmatched. The length of the CDR3 is 16 residues. CDR3 DNA sequence: TGTGCCAGCAGCCAATTCGGACTAGCGTTCGAGAATGAGCAGTTCTTC. Amino acids: CASSQFGLAFENEQFF.

This chain joins TRBV7-9 and TRBJ2-2; unclear D gene. V was trimmed by 0 bases and J by 11 bases, leaving 4 bases between them. CDR1 and CDR2 (germline): SEHNR, FQNEAQ (reference sequence). CDR3 length: 11 residues. The CDR3 sequence: CASSLALELFF. As DNA, the CDR3 is TGTGCCAGCAGCTTAGCCTTAGAGCTGTTTTTT.

This clonotype was detected only a few times. The chain has TRBV21-1 and TRBJ1-6; TRBD1 is taken as the D call from the table, unchecked against the DNA. TRBV21-1 is assigned pseudogene status. The CDR3 is 16 residues long. In DNA, the CDR3 is TGTGCCAGCAACCTGACCCGGACAGGGTGGCATTCACCCCTCCACTTT. This translates into CASNLTRTGWHSPLHF.

This clonotype was picked up a small number of times. The V call is TRBV6-2 or TRBV6-3, the J call TRBJ1-6, with TRBD1 as a possible D gene (6 bases). V lost 1 base and J lost 8, with 9 bases in between. Germline V gives CDR1 MNHEY, CDR2 SVGEGT. The CDR3 runs 14 residues. The CDR3 DNA reads TGTGCCAGCAGTTACTACAGGGCCTATTCACCCCTCCACTTT. The encoded protein is CASSYYRAYSPLHF.

This clonotype was observed a handful of times. The rearrangement uses TRBV30 and TRBJ1-6; D not certain. The CDR3 runs 14 residues. Trimming removed 8 bases from V and 8 bases from J, with 19 bases in between. Germline-derived CDR1 and CDR2 are GTSNPN and SVGIG (reference sequence). Written as DNA, the CDR3 is TGTGCCGCCCGAGTACTGGGAATTTATTCACCCCTCCACTTT. This sequence encodes CAARVLGIYSPLHF.

This clonotype has more than one count but fewer than ten. This sequence joins TRBV7-2 and TRBJ2-5; weak D call: TRBD2 (6 bases). The germline CDR1 and CDR2 sequences are SGHTA and FQGNSA. The CDR3 is 13 amino acids. Trimming took 3 bases from V and 5 from J, leaving 10 bases between them. The CDR3, as DNA: TGTGCCAGCAGCTTGCCGGGACTGGAGACCCAGTACTTC. Protein product: CASSLPGLETQYF.

This clonotype has only a few counts. The chain combines TRBV7-6 with TRBJ2-2; D is perhaps TRBD2 (6 bases). V shed 2 bases and J shed 5 bases, with 15 bases lying between them. The CDR3 loop spans 16 amino acids. CDR1 is SGHVS and CDR2 is FNYEAQ in the germline V gene. CDR3 sequence (DNA): TGTGCCAGCAGCTTAACGGACGTGGGGGGAACCGGGGAGCTGTTTTTT. It translates to CASSLTDVGGTGELFF.

Only a few counts were recorded for this clonotype. The chain has TRBV5-1 and TRBJ1-2; TRBD1 might be the D (5 bases). Trimming removed 3 bases from V and 3 bases from J, with 12 bases in between. This CDR3 has 14 amino acids. The germline CDR1 and CDR2 sequences are SGHRS and YFSETQ. The CDR3 DNA sequence: TGCGCCAGCAGCTCCCTAGACAGCTACTATGGCTACACCTTC. It codes for CASSSLDSYYGYTF.

The chain's CDR3 is CASSLGGAGRSYEQYF. DNA for the CDR3: TGTGCCAGCAGTCTAGGTGGGGCAGGGCGGTCCTACGAGCAGTACTTC. The gene calls are TRBV7-9 and TRBJ2-7; D might be TRBD1 (5 bases). Between the trimmed V and J ends, which lost 6 bases and 1 base, there was a span of 19 bases. Germline V gene lookup returns CDR1 SEHNR and CDR2 FQNEAQ (reference sequence). This CDR3 contains 16 residues. The variable domain in full, completed from reference TRBV7-9 and TRBJ2-7, reads DTGVSQNPRHKITKRGQNVTFRCDPISEHNRLYWYRQTLGQGPEFLTYFQNEAQLEKSRLLSDRFSAERPKGSFSTLEIQRTEQGDSAMYLCASSLGGAGRSYEQYFGPGTRLTVT.